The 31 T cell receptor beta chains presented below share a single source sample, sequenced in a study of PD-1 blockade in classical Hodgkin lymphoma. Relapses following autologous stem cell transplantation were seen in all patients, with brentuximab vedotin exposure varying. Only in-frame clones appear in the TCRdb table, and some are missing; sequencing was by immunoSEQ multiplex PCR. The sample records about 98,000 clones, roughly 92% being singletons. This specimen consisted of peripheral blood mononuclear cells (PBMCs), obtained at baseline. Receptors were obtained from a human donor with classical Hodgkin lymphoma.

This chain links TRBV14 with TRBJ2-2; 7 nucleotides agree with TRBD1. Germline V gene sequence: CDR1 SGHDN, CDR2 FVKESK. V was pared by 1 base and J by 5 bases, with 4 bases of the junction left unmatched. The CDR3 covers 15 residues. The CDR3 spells CASSQVGGLTGELFF. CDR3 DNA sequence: TGTGCCAGCAGCCAAGTAGGGGGCTTAACCGGGGAGCTGTTTTTT.

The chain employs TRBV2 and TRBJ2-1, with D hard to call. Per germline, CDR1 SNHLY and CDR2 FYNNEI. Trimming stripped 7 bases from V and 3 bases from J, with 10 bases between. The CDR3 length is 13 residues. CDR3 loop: CASNPEFYNEQFF. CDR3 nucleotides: TGTGCCAGCAATCCGGAGTTCTACAATGAGCAGTTCTTC.

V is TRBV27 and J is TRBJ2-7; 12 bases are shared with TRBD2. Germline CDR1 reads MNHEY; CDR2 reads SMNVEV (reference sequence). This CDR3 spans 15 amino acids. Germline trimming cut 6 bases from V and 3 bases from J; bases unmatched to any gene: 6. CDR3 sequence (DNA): TGTGCCAGCAGACCGGGACTAGCGGGCGGCTACGAGCAGTACTTC. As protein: CASRPGLAGGYEQYF.

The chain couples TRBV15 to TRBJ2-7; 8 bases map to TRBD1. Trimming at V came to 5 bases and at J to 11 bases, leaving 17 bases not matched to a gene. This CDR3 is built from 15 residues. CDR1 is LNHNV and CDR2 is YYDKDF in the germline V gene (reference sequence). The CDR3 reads CATSPDRGGSYGKYF. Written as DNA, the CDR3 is TGTGCCACCAGCCCTGACAGGGGTGGGTCCTACGGCAAGTACTTC. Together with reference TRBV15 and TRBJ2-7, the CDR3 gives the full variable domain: DAMVIQNPRYQVTQFGKPVTLSCSQTLNHNVMYWYQQKSSQAPKLLFHYYDKDFNNEADTPDNFQSRRPNTSFCFLDIRSPGLGDTAMYLCATSPDRGGSYGKYFGPGTRLTVT.

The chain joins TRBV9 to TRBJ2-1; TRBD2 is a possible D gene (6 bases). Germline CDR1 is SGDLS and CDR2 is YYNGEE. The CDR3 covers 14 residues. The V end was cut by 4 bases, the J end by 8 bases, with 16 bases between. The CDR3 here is CASSSRGWDYEQFF. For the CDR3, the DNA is TGTGCCAGCAGCTCCCGTGGTTGGGACTATGAGCAGTTCTTC.

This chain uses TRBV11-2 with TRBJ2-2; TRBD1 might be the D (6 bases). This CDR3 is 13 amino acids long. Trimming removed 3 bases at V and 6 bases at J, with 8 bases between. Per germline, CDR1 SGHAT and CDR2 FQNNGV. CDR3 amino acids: CASSFRQAGELFF. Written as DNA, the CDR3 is TGTGCCAGCAGCTTTAGACAGGCCGGGGAGCTGTTTTTT.

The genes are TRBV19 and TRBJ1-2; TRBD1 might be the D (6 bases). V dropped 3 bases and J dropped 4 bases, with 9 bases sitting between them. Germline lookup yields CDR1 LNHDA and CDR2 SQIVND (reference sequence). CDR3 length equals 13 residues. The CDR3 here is CASSIGQIYGYTF. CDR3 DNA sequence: TGTGCCAGTAGTATCGGACAGATCTATGGCTACACCTTC.

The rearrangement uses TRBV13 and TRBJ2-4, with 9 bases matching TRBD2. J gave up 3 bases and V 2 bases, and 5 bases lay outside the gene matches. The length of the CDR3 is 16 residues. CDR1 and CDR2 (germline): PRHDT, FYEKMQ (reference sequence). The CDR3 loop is CASSLRAGGGKNIQYF. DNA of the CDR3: TGTGCCAGCAGCTTACGGGCGGGAGGGGGCAAAAACATTCAGTACTTC. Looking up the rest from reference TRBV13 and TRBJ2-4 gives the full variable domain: AAGVIQSPRHLIKEKRETATLKCYPIPRHDTVYWYQQGPGQDPQFLISFYEKMQSDKGSIPDRFSAQQFSDYHSELNMSSLELGDSALYFCASSLRAGGGKNIQYFGAGTRLSVL.

The CDR3 loop is CASSKKLLDRVYEQYF. As DNA, the CDR3 is TGTGCCAGCAGCAAAAAACTCTTAGACAGGGTCTACGAGCAGTACTTC. The chain links TRBV21-1 to TRBJ2-7; the table's D call, TRBD1, has no DNA check behind it. TRBV21-1 is noted as a pseudogene. The CDR3 runs 16 residues.

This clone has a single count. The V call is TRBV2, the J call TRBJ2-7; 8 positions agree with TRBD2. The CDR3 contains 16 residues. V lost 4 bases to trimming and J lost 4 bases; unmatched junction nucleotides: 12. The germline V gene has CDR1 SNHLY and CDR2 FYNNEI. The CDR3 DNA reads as TGTGCCAGCAGTGGATTAAAAGCGGGAGTAGTGTACGAGCAGTACTTC. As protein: CASSGLKAGVVYEQYF.

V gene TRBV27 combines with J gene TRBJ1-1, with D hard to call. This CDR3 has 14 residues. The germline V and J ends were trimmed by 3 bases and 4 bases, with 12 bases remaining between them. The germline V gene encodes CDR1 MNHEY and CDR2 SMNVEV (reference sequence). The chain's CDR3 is CASSFGRVGTEAFF. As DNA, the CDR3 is TGTGCCAGCAGTTTCGGGAGGGTGGGCACTGAAGCTTTCTTT.

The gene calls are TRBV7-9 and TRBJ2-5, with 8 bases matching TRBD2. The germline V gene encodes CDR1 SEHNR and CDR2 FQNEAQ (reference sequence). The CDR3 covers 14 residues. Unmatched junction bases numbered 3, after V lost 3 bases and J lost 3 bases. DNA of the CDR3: TGTGCCAGCAGCTTTTACGGGAGGGAAGAGACCCAGTACTTC. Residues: CASSFYGREETQYF.

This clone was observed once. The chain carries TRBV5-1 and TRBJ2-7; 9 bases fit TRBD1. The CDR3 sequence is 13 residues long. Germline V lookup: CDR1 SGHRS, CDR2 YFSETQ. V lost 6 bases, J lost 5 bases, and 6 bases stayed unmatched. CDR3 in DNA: TGCGCCAGCACCGGGACAGGGCTCCACGAGCAGTACTTC. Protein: CASTGTGLHEQYF.

The CDR3, as DNA: TGCACCAGCAGACCTCGGGGTTTGCGCACTCGGGCCAACGTCCTGACTTTC. Encoded protein: CTSRPRGLRTRANVLTF. The chain couples TRBV1 to TRBJ2-6; the DNA was not compared with TRBD2, the D call given in the table. TRBV1 is a pseudogene. The CDR3 runs 17 residues.

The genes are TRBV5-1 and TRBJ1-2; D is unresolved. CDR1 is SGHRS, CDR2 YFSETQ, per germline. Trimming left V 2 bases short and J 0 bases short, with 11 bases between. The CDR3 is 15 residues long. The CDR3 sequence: CASSFRADSNYGYTF. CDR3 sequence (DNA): TGCGCCAGCAGCTTCCGCGCGGATTCTAACTATGGCTACACCTTC.

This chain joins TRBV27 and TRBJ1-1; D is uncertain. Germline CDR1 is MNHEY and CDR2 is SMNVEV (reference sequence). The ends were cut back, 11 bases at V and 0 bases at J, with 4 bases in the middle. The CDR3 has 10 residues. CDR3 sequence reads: CALLNTEAFF. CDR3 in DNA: TGTGCCTTATTGAACACTGAAGCTTTCTTT.

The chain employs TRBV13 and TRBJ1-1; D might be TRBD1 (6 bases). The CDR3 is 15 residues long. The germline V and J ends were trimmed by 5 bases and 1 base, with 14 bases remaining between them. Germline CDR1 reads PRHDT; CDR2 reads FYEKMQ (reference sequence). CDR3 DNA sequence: TGTGCCAGCAGCCGCCGGGGACAAAGGAACACTGAAGCTTTCTTT. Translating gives CASSRRGQRNTEAFF.

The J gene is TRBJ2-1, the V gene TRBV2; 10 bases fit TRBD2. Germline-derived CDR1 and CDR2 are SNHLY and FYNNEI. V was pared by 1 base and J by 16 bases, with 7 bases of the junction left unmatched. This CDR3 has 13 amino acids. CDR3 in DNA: TGTGCCAGCAGTGAAGAGGCTAGCGGGAGTCGTTTCTTC. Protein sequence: CASSEEASGSRFF.

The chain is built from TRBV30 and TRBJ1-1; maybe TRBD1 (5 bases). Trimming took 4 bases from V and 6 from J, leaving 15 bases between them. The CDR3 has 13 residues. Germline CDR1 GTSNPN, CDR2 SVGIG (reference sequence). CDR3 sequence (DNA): TGTGCCTGGACCGTAAGGGGTTCGGCTGAAGCTTTCTTT. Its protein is CAWTVRGSAEAFF.

This chain's CDR3 is CASSSGQTSTNEKLFF. The CDR3 DNA reads TGCGCCAGCAGCTCGGGACAGACCTCAACTAATGAAAAACTGTTTTTT. The J gene is TRBJ1-4, the V gene TRBV5-1; 7 bases match TRBD1. The ends lost 3 bases at V and 0 bases at J; junction bases unmatched: 5. CDR1 is SGHRS, CDR2 YFSETQ, per germline. The CDR3 length is 16 residues.

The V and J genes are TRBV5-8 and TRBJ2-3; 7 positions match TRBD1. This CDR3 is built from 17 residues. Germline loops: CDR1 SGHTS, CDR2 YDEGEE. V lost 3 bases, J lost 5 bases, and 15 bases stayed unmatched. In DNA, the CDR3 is TGTGCCAGCAGCTGGAACCAGGGGGACAGTGAGGGAGATACGCAGTATTTT. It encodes CASSWNQGDSEGDTQYF. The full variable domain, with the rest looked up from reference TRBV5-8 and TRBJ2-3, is EAGVTQSPTHLIKTRGQQATLRCSPISGHTSVYWYQQALGLGLQFLLWYDEGEERNRGNFPPRFSGRQFPNYSSELNVNALELEDSALYLCASSWNQGDSEGDTQYFGPGTRLTVL.

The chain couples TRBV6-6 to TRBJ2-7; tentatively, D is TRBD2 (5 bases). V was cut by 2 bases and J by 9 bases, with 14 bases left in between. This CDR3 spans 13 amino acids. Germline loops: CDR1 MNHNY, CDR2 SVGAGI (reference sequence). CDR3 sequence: CASSYTSTAAQYF. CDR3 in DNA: TGTGCCAGCAGTTACACTAGTACCGCCGCGCAGTACTTC.

CDR3 sequence reads: CASFSVSSGNTIYF. In DNA, the CDR3 is TGTGCCAGCTTCTCGGTTAGCTCTGGAAACACCATATATTTT. J is TRBJ1-3 and V is TRBV6-1; no reliable D call. The CDR3 totals 14 residues. Looked up from germline, CDR1 is MNHNS and CDR2 is SASEGT. V lost 8 bases and J 0 bases, leaving 11 bases between the germline ends.

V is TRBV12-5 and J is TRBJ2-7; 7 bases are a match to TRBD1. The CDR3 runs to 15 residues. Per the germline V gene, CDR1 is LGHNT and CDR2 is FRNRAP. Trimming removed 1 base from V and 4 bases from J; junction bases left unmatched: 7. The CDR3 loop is CASGLGQGRRYEQYF. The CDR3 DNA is TGTGCTAGTGGTTTGGGACAGGGCCGGCGGTACGAGCAGTACTTC.

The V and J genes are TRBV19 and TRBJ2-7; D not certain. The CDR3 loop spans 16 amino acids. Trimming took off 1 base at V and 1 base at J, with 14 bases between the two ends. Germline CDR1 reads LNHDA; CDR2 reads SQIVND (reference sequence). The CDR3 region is CASSIGYRVESYEQYF. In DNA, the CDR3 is TGTGCCAGTAGTATAGGGTACCGGGTTGAATCCTACGAGCAGTACTTC.

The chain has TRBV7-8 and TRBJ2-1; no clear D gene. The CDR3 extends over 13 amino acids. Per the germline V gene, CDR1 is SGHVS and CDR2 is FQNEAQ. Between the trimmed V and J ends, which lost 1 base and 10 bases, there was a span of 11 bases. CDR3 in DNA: TGTGCCAGCAGCTTAGGGGAAGGTGTCGAGCAGTTCTTC. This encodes CASSLGEGVEQFF.

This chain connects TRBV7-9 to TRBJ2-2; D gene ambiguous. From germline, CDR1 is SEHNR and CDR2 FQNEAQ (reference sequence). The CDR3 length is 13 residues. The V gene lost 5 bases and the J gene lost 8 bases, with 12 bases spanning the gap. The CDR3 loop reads CASSPIGSGELFF. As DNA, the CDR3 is TGTGCCAGCAGCCCTATCGGATCGGGGGAGCTGTTTTTT.

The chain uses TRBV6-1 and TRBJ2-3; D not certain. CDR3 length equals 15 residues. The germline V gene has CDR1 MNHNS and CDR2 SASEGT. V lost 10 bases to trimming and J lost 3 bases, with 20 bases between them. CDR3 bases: TGTGCCACCTCGACCCTCGTAGGCCCAACAGATACGCAGTATTTT. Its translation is CATSTLVGPTDTQYF.

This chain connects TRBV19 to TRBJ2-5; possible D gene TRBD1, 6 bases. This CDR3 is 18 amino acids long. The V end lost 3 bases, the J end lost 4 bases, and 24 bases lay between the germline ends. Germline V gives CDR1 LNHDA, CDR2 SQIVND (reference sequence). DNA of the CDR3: TGTGCCAGTAGTATCGCTAACTCTCTGGGGGCGACTTTAGAGACCCAGTACTTC. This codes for CASSIANSLGATLETQYF.

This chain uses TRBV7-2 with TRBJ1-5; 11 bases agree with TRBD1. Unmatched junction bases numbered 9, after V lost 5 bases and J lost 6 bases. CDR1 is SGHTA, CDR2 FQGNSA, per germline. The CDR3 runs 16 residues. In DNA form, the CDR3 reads TGTGCCAGCAGCCCGGGACAGGGGGTATGGGGTCAGCCCCAGCATTTT. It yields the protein CASSPGQGVWGQPQHF.

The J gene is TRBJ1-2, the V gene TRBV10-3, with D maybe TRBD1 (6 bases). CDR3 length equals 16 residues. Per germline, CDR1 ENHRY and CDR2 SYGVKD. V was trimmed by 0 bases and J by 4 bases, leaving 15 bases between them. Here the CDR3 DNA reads TGTGCCATCAGTGAGTCGCAGGGGAGCCCTCTCTATGGCTACACCTTC. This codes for CAISESQGSPLYGYTF.